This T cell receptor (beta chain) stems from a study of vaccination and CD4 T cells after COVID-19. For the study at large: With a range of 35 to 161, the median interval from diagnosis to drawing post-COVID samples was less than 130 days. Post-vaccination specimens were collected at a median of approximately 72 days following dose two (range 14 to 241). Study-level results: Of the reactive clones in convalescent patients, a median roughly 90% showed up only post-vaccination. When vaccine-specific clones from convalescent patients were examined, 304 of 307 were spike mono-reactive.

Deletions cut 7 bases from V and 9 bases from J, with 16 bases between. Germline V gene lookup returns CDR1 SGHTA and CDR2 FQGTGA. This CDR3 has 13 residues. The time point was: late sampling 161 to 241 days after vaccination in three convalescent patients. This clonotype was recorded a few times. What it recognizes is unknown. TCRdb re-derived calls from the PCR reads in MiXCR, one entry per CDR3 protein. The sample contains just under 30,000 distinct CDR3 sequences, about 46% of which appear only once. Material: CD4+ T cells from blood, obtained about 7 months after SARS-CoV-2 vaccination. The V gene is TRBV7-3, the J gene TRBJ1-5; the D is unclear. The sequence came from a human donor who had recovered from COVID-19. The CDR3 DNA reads TGTGCCAGCATGAGGCAGGAGGTCTTGCCCCAGCATTTT. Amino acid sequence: CASMRQEVLPQHF.